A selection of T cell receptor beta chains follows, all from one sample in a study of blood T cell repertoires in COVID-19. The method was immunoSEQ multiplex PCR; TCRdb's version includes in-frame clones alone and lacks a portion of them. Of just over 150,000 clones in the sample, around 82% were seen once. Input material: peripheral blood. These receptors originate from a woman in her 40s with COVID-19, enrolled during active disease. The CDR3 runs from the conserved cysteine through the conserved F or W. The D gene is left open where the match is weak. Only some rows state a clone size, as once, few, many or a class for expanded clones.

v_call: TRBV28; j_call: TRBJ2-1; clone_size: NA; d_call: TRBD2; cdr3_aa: CASITGGLAGESSYNEQFF; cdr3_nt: TGTGCCAGCATAACCGGGGGACTAGCGGGAGAAAGCTCCTACAATGAGCAGTTCTTC
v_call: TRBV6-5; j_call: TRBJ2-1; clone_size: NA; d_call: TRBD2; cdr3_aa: CASGLVGNEQFF; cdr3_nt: TGTGCCAGCGGACTAGTAGGCAATGAGCAGTTCTTC
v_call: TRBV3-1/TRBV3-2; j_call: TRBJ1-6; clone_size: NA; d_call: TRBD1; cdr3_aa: CASSQGGTGGSPLHF; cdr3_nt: TGTGCCAGCAGCCAAGGCGGGACAGGCGGTTCACCCCTCCACTTT
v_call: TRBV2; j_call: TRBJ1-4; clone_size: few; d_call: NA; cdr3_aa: CASSVLSGEGEKLFF; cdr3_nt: TGTGCCAGCAGTGTTTTATCAGGGGAAGGCGAAAAACTGTTTTTT
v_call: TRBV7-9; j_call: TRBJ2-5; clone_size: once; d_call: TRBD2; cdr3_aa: CASSLETSGGQAQYF; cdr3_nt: TGTGCCAGCAGCTTAGAGACTAGCGGGGGCCAGGCCCAGTACTTC
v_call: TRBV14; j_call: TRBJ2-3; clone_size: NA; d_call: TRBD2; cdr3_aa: CASSQGSGDTDTQYF; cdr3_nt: TGTGCCAGCAGCCAAGGAAGCGGGGACACAGATACGCAGTATTTT
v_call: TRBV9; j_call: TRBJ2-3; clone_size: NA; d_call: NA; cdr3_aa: CASSGQTTDTQYF; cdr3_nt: TGTGCCAGCAGCGGACAGACCACAGATACGCAGTATTTT
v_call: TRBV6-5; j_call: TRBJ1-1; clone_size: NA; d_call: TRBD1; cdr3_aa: CASTDRGSSTEAFF; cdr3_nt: TGTGCCAGCACCGACAGGGGATCTTCGACTGAAGCTTTCTTT
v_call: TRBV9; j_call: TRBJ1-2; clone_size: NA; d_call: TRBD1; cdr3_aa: CASSSWTGAPYGYTF; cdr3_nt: TGTGCCAGCAGCTCATGGACAGGGGCTCCCTATGGCTACACCTTC
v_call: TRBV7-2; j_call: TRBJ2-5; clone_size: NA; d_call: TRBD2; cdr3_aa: CASSLVPGGPQETQYF; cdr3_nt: TGTGCCAGCAGCTTAGTGCCGGGGGGACCACAAGAGACCCAGTACTTC
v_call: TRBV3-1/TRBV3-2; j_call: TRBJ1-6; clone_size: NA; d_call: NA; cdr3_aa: CASSQGVGGNSPLHF; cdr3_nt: TGTGCCAGCAGCCAAGGTGTGGGGGGTAACTCACCCCTCCACTTT
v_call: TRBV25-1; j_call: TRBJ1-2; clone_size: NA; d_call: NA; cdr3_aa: CASSELRGYTF; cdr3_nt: TGTGCCAGCAGTGAGTTGCGCGGCTACACCTTC
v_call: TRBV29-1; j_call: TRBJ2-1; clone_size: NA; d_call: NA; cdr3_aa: CSVDRYNEQFF; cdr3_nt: TGCAGCGTTGACAGGTACAATGAGCAGTTCTTC
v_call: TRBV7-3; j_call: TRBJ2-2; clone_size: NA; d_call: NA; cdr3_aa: CASSPEITGELFF; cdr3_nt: TGTGCCAGCAGCCCGGAGATAACCGGGGAGCTGTTTTTT
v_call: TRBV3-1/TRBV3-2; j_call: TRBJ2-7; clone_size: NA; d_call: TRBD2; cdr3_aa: CASSLLAGAEQYF; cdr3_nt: TGTGCCAGCAGCCTGCTAGCGGGTGCCGAGCAGTACTTC
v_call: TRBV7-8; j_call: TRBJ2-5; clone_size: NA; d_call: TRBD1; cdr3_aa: CASSLGSGGVRTQYF; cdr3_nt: TGTGCCAGCAGCTTAGGATCAGGGGGCGTTCGGACCCAGTACTTC
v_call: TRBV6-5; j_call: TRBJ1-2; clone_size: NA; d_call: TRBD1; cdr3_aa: CASSYSTGRNYGYTF; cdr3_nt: TGTGCCAGCAGTTACTCGACAGGGAGGAACTATGGCTACACCTTC